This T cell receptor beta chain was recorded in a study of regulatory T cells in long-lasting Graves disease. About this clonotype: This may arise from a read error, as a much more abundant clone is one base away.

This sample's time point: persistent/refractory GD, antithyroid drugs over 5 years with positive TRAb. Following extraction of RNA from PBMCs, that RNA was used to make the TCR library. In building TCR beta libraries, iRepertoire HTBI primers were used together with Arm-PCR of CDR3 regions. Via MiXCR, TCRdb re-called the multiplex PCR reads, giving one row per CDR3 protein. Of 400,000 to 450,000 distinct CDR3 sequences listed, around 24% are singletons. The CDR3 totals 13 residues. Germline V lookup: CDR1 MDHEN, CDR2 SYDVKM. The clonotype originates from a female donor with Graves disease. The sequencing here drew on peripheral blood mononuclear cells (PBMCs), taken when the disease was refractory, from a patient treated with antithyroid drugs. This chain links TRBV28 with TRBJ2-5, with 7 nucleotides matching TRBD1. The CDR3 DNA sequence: TGTGTCAGCAGTCGACAGGGATTAGAGACCCAGTACTTC. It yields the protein CVSSRQGLETQYF.